Below are 14 T cell receptor beta chains sequenced from a single sample in a study of blood T cells in healthy people across ages. Combining a sample-barcoded 5' primer with a J-beta primer mix, a second PCR ran for 7 to 11 cycles. MiXCR was run by TCRdb on the 5' RACE reads, yielding one entry per CDR3 protein. The repertoire has hundreds of thousands of distinct CDR3 sequences, over 45% of them found once; the top ten carry around a third. Sequencing was done on a sample of blood. The receptors derive from a woman aged 55-75 years in good health.

The genes are TRBV5-1 and TRBJ1-6; 7 bases agree with TRBD1. CDR1 and CDR2 from the germline V gene are SGHRS and YFSETQ. The V and J ends lost 0 bases and 8 bases, in that order; junction bases with no gene match: 8. There are 16 residues in the CDR3. The CDR3 bases are TGCGCCAGCAGCTTGGGCCGCGGGACAGAAGATTCACCCCTCCACTTT. Its protein product is CASSLGRGTEDSPLHF.

This clonotype was recorded many times. The chain joins TRBV20-1 to TRBJ2-1, with 11 bases matching TRBD2. CDR3 length: 14 amino acids. V was pared by 5 bases and J by 8 bases, with 8 bases of the junction left unmatched. Germline lookup yields CDR1 DFQATT and CDR2 SNEGSKA (reference sequence). Written as DNA, the CDR3 is TGCAGTGCTCCACTAGCGGGAGTGGGAGATGAGCAGTTCTTC. This translates into CSAPLAGVGDEQFF.

This CDR3 is CASSLGGSNPGELFF. DNA for the CDR3: TGTGCCAGCAGCTTGGGCGGGAGTAATCCCGGGGAGCTGTTTTTT. The gene calls are TRBV11-2 and TRBJ2-2; 7 positions agree with TRBD2. Germline-derived CDR1 and CDR2 are SGHAT and FQNNGV. CDR3 length equals 15 residues. The trim removed 3 bases at V and 6 bases at J, leaving 7 bases unmatched.

This clonotype occurred a few times. The chain couples TRBV20-1 to TRBJ2-5; D is tentatively TRBD1 or TRBD2 (5 bases each). Germline CDR1 is DFQATT and CDR2 is SNEGSKA (reference sequence). The CDR3 spans 17 residues. The ends were cut back, 4 bases at V and 5 bases at J, with 26 bases in the middle. CDR3: CSAILSSIRDGRETQYF. The CDR3, as DNA: TGCAGTGCTATTCTTTCATCAATTAGGGACGGTCGGGAGACCCAGTACTTC.

In its sample, this clonotype was seen a few times. The rearrangement joins TRBV20-1 to TRBJ2-4; D possibly matches TRBD1 or TRBD2 (6 bases each). The CDR3 spans 15 residues. Trimming cost V 3 bases and J 0 bases, with 12 bases left between them. Germline V gene data show CDR1 as DFQATT and CDR2 as SNEGSKA (reference sequence). CDR3: CSASLGGLAKNIQYF. The CDR3 DNA sequence: TGCAGTGCTAGTTTAGGGGGGCTAGCCAAAAACATTCAGTACTTC.

V and J are TRBV11-1 and TRBJ2-1; D gene uncertain. This CDR3 has 15 amino acids. Germline lookup yields CDR1 SGHAT and CDR2 FQDESV (reference sequence). Between the trimmed V and J ends, which lost 4 bases and 3 bases, there was a span of 13 bases. DNA for the CDR3: TGTGCCAGCAGCTCTCCTAACGAAGGCTACAATGAGCAGTTCTTC. Its protein is CASSSPNEGYNEQFF. The whole variable domain, remainder taken from reference TRBV11-1 and TRBJ2-1, is EAEVAQSPRYKITEKSQAVAFWCDPISGHATLYWYRQILGQGPELLVQFQDESVVDDSQLPKDRFSAERLKGVDSTLKIQPAELGDSAMYLCASSSPNEGYNEQFFGPGTRLTVL.

This clonotype was counted many times. The chain is built from TRBV5-1 and TRBJ2-1; the match to TRBD1 covers 10 bases. Per germline, CDR1 SGHRS and CDR2 YFSETQ. The CDR3 has 16 amino acids. With V trimmed by 0 bases and J by 4 bases, 4 bases remained unmatched. The CDR3 here is CASSLETGGEYNEQFF. DNA for the CDR3: TGCGCCAGCAGCTTGGAGACAGGGGGCGAGTACAATGAGCAGTTCTTC.

The V gene is TRBV7-2, the J gene TRBJ2-3; 14 positions match TRBD2. CDR3 length: 17 amino acids. Germline CDR1 reads SGHTA; CDR2 reads FQGNSA. J was trimmed by 6 bases and V by 3 bases; bases with no gene match: 8. The CDR3, as DNA: TGTGCCAGCAGCTTCCGAGGACTAGCGGGAGGCGTGGATACGCAGTATTTT. It specifies CASSFRGLAGGVDTQYF.

This chain links TRBV7-2 with TRBJ2-3, with D maybe TRBD2 (6 bases). CDR1 and CDR2 from the germline V gene are SGHTA and FQGNSA. The CDR3 has 13 amino acids. Trimming left V 8 bases short and J 4 bases short, with 13 bases between. The CDR3 is CASGPRGADTQYF. Written as DNA, the CDR3 is TGTGCCAGCGGACCTCGCGGGGCAGATACGCAGTATTTT.

This clonotype was observed a few times. The gene calls are TRBV7-9 and TRBJ2-1; 10 positions agree with TRBD2. The CDR3 has 11 amino acids. Trimming removed 5 bases from V and 15 bases from J; junction bases left unmatched: 4. The germline V gene encodes CDR1 SEHNR and CDR2 FQNEAQ (reference sequence). CDR3 in DNA: TGTGCCAGCAGCATCATAGCGGGAGGGTTCTTC. Its translation: CASSIIAGGFF.

This clonotype was recorded once. A read error may account for a junction end that differs from germline. The rearrangement uses TRBV6-2 or TRBV6-3 and TRBJ2-5; D may be TRBD1 (6 bases). Germline assignment: CDR1 MNHEY and CDR2 SVGEGT. The CDR3 loop spans 14 amino acids. For the CDR3, the DNA is TGTGCCAGCATGCTGACAGGCGGGCAAGAGACCCTGTACTTC. Translated: CASMLTGGQETLYF.

This clonotype turned up a few times. The chain carries TRBV24-1 and TRBJ1-4; D unclear. Trimming took 4 bases from V and 8 from J, leaving 10 bases between them. The germline CDR1 and CDR2 sequences are KGHDR and SFDVKD. The CDR3 has 13 residues. CDR3 nucleotide sequence: TGTGCCACCAGTGAAGGTGATTCGGAAAAACTGTTTTTT. It yields the protein CATSEGDSEKLFF.

The chain combines TRBV18 with TRBJ1-5, with 8 bases matching TRBD1. CDR1 is KGHSH, CDR2 LQKENI, per germline. The V and J ends lost 6 bases and 5 bases, in that order; junction bases with no gene match: 9. The CDR3 runs to 15 residues. For the CDR3, the DNA is TGTGCCAGCTCGACGGAGACAGGGGCGGATCAGCCCCAGCATTTT. As protein: CASSTETGADQPQHF.

The chain joins TRBV30 to TRBJ2-4; D is perhaps TRBD1 or TRBD2 (5 bases each). This CDR3 comprises 13 residues. The V end was cut by 3 bases, the J end by 4 bases, with 10 bases between. Germline lookup yields CDR1 GTSNPN and CDR2 SVGIG (reference sequence). Here the CDR3 reads CAWSRDGKNIQYF. The CDR3, as DNA: TGTGCCTGGAGCCGGGACGGTAAAAACATTCAGTACTTC. Full variable domain (outside the CDR3, taken from reference TRBV30 and TRBJ2-4): SQTIHQWPATLVQPVGSPLSLECTVEGTSNPNLYWYRQAAGRGLQLLFYSVGIGQISSEVPQNLSASRPQDRQFILSSKKLLLSDSGFYLCAWSRDGKNIQYFGAGTRLSVL.